This TCR beta chain is from a study of OX40 agonist ivuxolimab in advanced cancers. About this clone: Its specificity is not known.

Profiling relied on immunoSEQ multiplex PCR, and the TCRdb table lists in-frame clones only, not all of them. The sample holds about 100,000 clones, 75% to 95% seen once. Whole-study findings and limits: By week 6 at 0.1 to 3.0 mg/kg, blood CD4+ and CD8+ T cells had expanded clonally. Researchers report that CD8+ T cells had, on average, more expanded clones than CD4+.

This clonotype originated in an adult with an advanced solid tumor such as melanoma, head and neck, liver or kidney cancer. The material sequenced was CD4+ or CD8+ T cells sorted from blood, taken in a trial of the OX40 agonist ivuxolimab.

The CDR3 sequence: CARHSDTQYF. The CDR3 DNA is TGTGCCAGACATTCAGATACGCAGTATTTT. This chain links TRBV28 with TRBJ2-3, with D unresolved. The CDR3 length is 10 residues. Germline loops: CDR1 MDHEN, CDR2 SYDVKM. Trimming cost V 9 bases and J 4 bases, with 5 bases left between them.